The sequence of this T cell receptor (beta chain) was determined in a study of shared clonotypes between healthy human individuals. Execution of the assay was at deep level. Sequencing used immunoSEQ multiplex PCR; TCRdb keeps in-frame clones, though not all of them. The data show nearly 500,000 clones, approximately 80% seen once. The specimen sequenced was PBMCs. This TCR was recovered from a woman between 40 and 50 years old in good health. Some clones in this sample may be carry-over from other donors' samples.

CDR3 coding DNA: TGTGCCAGCAGCCTCGATGGGAGGGGCGGCTACACCTTC. Its protein product is CASSLDGRGGYTF. This sequence joins TRBV6-6 and TRBJ1-2; the D gene is possibly TRBD1 (5 bases). Trimming took 6 bases from V and 8 from J, leaving 16 bases between them. CDR3 length: 13 amino acids. Germline CDR1 reads MNHNY; CDR2 reads SVGAGI (reference sequence).